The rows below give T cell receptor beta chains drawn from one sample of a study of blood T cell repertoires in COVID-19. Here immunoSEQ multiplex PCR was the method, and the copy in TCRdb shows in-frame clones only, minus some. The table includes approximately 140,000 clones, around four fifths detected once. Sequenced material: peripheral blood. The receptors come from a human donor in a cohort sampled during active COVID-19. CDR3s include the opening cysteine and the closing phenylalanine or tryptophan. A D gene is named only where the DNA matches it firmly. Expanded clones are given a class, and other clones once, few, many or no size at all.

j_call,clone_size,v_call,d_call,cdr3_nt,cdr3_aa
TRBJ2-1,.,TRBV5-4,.,TGTGCCAGCAGCTTAGATGGGCAGGGAAGAGAGCAGTTCTTC,CASSLDGQGREQFF
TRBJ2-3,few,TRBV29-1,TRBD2,TGCAGCGTTGCGAGCGGGGGCCCAAGCACAGATACGCAGTATTTT,CSVASGGPSTDTQYF
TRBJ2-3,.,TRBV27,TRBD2,TGTGCCAGCATGACTAGCGGGGGGCCCCCTTACACAGATACGCAGTATTTT,CASMTSGGPPYTDTQYF
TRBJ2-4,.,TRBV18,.,TGTGCCAGCTCACCATGGCAGGAACTAGCCAAAAACATTCAGTACTTC,CASSPWQELAKNIQYF
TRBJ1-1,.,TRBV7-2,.,TGTGCCAGCAGCTTAGTGGTACAGAACACTGAAGCTTTCTTT,CASSLVVQNTEAFF
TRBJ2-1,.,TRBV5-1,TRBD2,TGCGCCAGCAGCTTGGCCGGAGGACTAGCGGGGGCTAGCTCCTACAATGAGCAGTTCTTC,CASSLAGGLAGASSYNEQFF
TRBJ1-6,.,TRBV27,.,TGTGCCAGCAGTTTTAGTGATTCACCCCTCCACTTT,CASSFSDSPLHF
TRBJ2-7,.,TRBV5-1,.,TGCGCCAGCAGCTTGGGGCAGGGGGGATACGAGCAGTACTTC,CASSLGQGGYEQYF
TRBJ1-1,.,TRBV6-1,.,TGTGCCAGCAGTGAGCTAGGGGTAAACACTGAAGCTTTCTTT,CASSELGVNTEAFF
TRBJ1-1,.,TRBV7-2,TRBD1,TGTGCCAGCAGCTTAGATGTGTGGGGACAGGACGTCAAGGCTTTCTTT,CASSLDVWGQDVKAFF
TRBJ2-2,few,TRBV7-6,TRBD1,TGTGCCAGCAGCATGACAGGGATCAAAGCCGGGGAGCTGTTTTTT,CASSMTGIKAGELFF
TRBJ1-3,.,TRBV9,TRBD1,TGTGCCAGCAGCGGAAGACAGGGGGTCTCTGGAAACACCATATATTTT,CASSGRQGVSGNTIYF
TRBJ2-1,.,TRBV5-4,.,TGTGCCAGCAGGGCCAGGGTAAATGAGCAGTTCTTC,CASRARVNEQFF
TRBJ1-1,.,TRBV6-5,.,TGTGCCAGCATGCCGCGCTCCGCGAACACTGAAGCTTTCTTT,CASMPRSANTEAFF
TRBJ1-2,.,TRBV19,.,TGTGCCAGTAGGACAGCGGGCTATGGCTACACCTTC,CASRTAGYGYTF
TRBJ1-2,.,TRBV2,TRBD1,TGTGCCAGCCAAGGGACAGTCACCTATGGCTACACCTTC,CASQGTVTYGYTF
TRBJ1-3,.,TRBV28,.,TGTGCCAGCAGTTCGTACGGGGGGGTGGACACCGGGCAAGGAGGGTTCTCTGGAAACACCATATATTTT,CASSSYGGVDTGQGGFSGNTIYF
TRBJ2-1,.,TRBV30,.,TGTGCCACACAGGCCAGCTCCTACAATGAGCAGTTCTTC,CATQASSYNEQFF
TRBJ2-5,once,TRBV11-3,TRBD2,TGTGCCAGCAGCTTAGGACTAGCGGGGGGCCAAGAGACCCAGTACTTC,CASSLGLAGGQETQYF
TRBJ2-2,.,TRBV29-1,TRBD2,TGCAGCGTAACCGGGACTAGCAAGGGGACAACCGGGGAGCTGTTTTTT,CSVTGTSKGTTGELFF
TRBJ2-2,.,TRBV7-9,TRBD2,TGTGCCAGCAGCCCAGCGGGGGGGAACACCGGGGAGCTGTTTTTT,CASSPAGGNTGELFF
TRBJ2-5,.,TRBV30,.,TGTGCCTGGTCAAGCCGGGAGACCCAGTACTTC,CAWSSRETQYF
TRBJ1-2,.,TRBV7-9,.,TGTGCCAGCAGCATCGGGGGGGCCGGACGTAACTATGGCTACACCTTC,CASSIGGAGRNYGYTF
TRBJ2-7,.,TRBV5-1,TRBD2,TGCGCCAGCAGCCCCGGGACTAGCGCCTCCTACGAGCAGTACTTC,CASSPGTSASYEQYF
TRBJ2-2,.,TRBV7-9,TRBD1,TGTGCCAGCAGCACCGGGACAGGGGACACCGGGGAGCTGTTTTTT,CASSTGTGDTGELFF
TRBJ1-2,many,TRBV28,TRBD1,TGTGCCAGCAGTCCCCAAACGACAGGGGGGTGGTCTGGCTACACCTTC,CASSPQTTGGWSGYTF
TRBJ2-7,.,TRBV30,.,TGTGCCTGGAGTGTAGGGGGGGTCTCCTACGAGCAGTACTTC,CAWSVGGVSYEQYF
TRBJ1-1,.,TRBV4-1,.,TGCGCCAGCAGCCAAGGGTTGGGAGCGTTGGGAACTGAAGCTTTCTTT,CASSQGLGALGTEAFF
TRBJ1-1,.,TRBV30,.,TGTGCCTGGGTGTCGGTCACCGAAGCTTTCTTT,CAWVSVTEAFF
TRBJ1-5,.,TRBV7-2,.,TGTGCCAGCAGCTTAGGGAGGTCGGGCAATCAGCCCCAGCATTTT,CASSLGRSGNQPQHF
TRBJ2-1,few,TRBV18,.,TGTGCCAGCTCACGGCGGACGGGAAAGGGCGATGAGCAGTTCTTC,CASSRRTGKGDEQFF